The 5 T cell receptor beta chains given below trace back to one sample, sequenced in a study of blood T cell repertoires in COVID-19. Sequencing was performed with immunoSEQ multiplex PCR; in TCRdb, only in-frame clones are kept and a portion is missing. The top ten clones hold around 4.8% of a sample with 80,000 or so clones, 80% of them seen once. The source material was peripheral blood. The receptors come from a woman between 65 and 79 years old with acute or convalescent COVID-19.

The chain is built from TRBV15 and TRBJ1-1; 7 bases agree with TRBD1. The V and J ends lost 1 base and 3 bases, in that order; junction bases with no gene match: 11. CDR1 is LNHNV and CDR2 is YYDKDF in the germline V gene (reference sequence). This CDR3 comprises 17 residues. The CDR3, as DNA: TGTGCCACCAGCAGAGGGCCGGAAGGGGGCGGGTACACTGAAGCTTTCTTT. Its translation: CATSRGPEGGGYTEAFF.

The count of this clone is one. The CDR3 here is CASSQASGTGGSRDTQYF. DNA for the CDR3: TGCGCCAGCAGCCAAGCCTCCGGGACAGGGGGTTCTAGGGATACGCAGTATTTT. This chain joins TRBV4-3 and TRBJ2-3; 11 nucleotides match TRBD1. V trimming: 1 base; J trimming: 6 bases; junction bases outside the gene matches: 12. Looked up from germline, CDR1 is LGHNA and CDR2 is YSLEER. The CDR3 sequence is 18 residues long.

The chain couples TRBV19 to TRBJ1-6, with 10 bases identical to TRBD1. The CDR3 totals 15 residues. After removal of 4 bases from V and 9 bases from J, the junction contained 6 bases not matched to a gene. Germline CDR1 and CDR2: LNHDA and SQIVND (reference sequence). CDR3 in amino acids: CASSSSGTGVSPLHF. CDR3 in DNA: TGTGCCAGTAGTAGCTCCGGGACAGGGGTTTCACCCCTCCACTTT. Full variable domain (outside the CDR3, taken from reference TRBV19 and TRBJ1-6): DGGITQSPKYLFRKEGQNVTLSCEQNLNHDAMYWYRQDPGQGLRLIYYSQIVNDFQKGDIAEGYSVSREKKESFPLTVTSAQKNPTAFYLCASSSSGTGVSPLHFGNGTRLTVT.

This clone appeared once. V usage is TRBV18 and J usage is TRBJ2-1; D not certain. CDR1 and CDR2 (germline): KGHSH, LQKENI. Trimming stripped 4 bases from V and 0 bases from J, with 10 bases between. The CDR3 spans 15 residues. CDR3 region: CASSLGSSSYNEQFF. DNA for the CDR3: TGTGCCAGCTCACTGGGTAGCAGCTCCTACAATGAGCAGTTCTTC.

V is TRBV3-1 (or the pseudogene TRBV3-2) and J is TRBJ2-5, with 7 positions matching TRBD1. Trimming took 5 bases from V and 5 from J; bases not matched to a gene: 5. Germline-derived CDR1 and CDR2 are LGHDT and YNNKEL (reference sequence). The CDR3 sequence is 13 residues long. Written as DNA, the CDR3 is TGTGCCAGCAGCACAGGGGATCGTGAGACCCAGTACTTC. It is translated as CASSTGDRETQYF.